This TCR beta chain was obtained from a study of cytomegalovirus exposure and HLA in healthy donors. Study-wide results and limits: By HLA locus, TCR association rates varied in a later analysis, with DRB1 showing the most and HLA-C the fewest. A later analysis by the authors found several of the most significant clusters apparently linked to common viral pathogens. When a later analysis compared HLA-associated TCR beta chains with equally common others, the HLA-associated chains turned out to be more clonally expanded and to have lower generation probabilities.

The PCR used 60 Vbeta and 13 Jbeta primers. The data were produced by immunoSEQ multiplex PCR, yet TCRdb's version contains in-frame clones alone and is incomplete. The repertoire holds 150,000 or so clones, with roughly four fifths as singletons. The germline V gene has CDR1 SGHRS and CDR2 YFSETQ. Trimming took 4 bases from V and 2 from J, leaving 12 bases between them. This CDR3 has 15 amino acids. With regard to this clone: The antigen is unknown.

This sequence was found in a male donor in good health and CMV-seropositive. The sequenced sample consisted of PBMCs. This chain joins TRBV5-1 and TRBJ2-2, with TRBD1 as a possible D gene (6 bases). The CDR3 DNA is TGCGCCAGCAGCCCTCCGGGACAAAACACCGGGGAGCTGTTTTTT. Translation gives CASSPPGQNTGELFF.